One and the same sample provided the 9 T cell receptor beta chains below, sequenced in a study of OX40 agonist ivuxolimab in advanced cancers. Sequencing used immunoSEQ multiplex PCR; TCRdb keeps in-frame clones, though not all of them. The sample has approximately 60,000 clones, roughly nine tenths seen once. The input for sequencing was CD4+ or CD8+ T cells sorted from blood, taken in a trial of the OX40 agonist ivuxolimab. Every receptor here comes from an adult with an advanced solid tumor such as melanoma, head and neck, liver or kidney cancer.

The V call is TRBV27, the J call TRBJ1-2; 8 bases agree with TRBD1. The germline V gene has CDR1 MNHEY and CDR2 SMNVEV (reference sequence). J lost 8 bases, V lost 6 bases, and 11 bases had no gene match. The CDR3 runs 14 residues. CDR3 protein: CASSPEDRVGGYTF. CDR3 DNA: TGTGCCAGCAGCCCTGAGGACAGGGTGGGGGGCTACACCTTC.

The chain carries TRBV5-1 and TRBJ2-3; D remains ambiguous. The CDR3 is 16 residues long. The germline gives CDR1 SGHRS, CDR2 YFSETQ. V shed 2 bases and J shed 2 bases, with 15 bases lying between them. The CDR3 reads CASSLGQQTFTDTQYF. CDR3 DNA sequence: TGCGCCAGCAGCTTAGGGCAGCAAACTTTCACAGATACGCAGTATTTT.

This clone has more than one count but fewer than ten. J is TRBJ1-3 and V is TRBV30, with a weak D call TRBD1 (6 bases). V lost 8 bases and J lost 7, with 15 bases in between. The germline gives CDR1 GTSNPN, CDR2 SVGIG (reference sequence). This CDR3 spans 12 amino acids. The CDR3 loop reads CAGHPGGNTIYF. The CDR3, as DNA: TGTGCCGGCCACCCGGGGGGCAACACCATATATTTT.

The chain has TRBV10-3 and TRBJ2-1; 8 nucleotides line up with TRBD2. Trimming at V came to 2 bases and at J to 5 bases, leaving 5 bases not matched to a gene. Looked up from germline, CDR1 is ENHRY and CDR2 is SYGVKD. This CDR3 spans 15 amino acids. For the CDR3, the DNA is TGTGCCATCAGTGAGAATAGCGGGATGAACAATGAGCAGTTCTTC. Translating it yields CAISENSGMNNEQFF.

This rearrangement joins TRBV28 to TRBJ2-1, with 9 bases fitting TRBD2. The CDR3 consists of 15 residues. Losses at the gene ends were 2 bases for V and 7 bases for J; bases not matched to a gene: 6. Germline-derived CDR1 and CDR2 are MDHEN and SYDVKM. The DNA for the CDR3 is TGTGCCAGCAGTTTAGGCGGGAGGGCCATGAATGAGCAGTTCTTC. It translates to CASSLGGRAMNEQFF.

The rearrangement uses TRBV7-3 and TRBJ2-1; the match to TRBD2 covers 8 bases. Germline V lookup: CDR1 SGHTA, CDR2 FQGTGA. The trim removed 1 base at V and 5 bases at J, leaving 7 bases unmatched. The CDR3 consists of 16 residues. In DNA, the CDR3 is TGTGCCAGCAGCTTAATGGCGACTAGCGCCCACAATGAGCAGTTCTTC. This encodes CASSLMATSAHNEQFF.

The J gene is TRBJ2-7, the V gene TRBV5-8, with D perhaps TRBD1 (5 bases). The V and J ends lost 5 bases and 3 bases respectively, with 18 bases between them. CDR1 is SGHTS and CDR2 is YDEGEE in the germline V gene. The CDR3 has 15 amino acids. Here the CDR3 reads CASRYESPGNYEQYF. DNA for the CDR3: TGTGCCAGCAGATATGAATCCCCAGGGAACTACGAGCAGTACTTC.

CDR3 region: CAISEVAGANVLTF. CDR3 in DNA: TGTGCCATCAGTGAGGTAGCTGGGGCCAACGTCCTGACTTTC. V usage is TRBV10-3 and J usage is TRBJ2-6; D gene ambiguous. V lost 2 bases and J lost 2, with 4 bases in between. Germline CDR1 and CDR2: ENHRY and SYGVKD. This CDR3 region has 14 residues.

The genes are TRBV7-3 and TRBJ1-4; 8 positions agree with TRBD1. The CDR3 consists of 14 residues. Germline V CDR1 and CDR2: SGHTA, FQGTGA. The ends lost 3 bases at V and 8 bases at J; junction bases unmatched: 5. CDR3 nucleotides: TGTGCCAGCAGCTTGACAGGGGACCTAGAAAAACTGTTTTTT. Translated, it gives CASSLTGDLEKLFF. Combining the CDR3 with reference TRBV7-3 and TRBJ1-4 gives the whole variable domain GAGVSQTPSNKVTEKGKYVELRCDPISGHTALYWYRQSLGQGPEFLIYFQGTGAADDSGLPNDRFFAVRPEGSVSTLKIQRTERGDSAVYLCASSLTGDLEKLFFGSGTQLSVL.